Below, one TCR beta chain is given with its context. Its antigen is currently unknown. The PCR used 60 Vbeta and 13 Jbeta primers. Profiling relied on immunoSEQ multiplex PCR, and the TCRdb table lists in-frame clones only, not all of them. The sample holds some 130,000 clones, roughly three quarters seen once. This entry is derived from a study of cytomegalovirus exposure and HLA in healthy donors. Trimming removed 5 bases from V and 4 bases from J, with 11 bases in between. The CDR3 is 14 residues long. The germline CDR1 and CDR2 sequences are MNHNS and SASEGT. Points from the study as a whole: Analysis was performed later, and it showed HLA-associated TCR beta chains to be more clonally expanded than equally common others.

Sequencing input: PBMCs. The V and J genes are TRBV6-1 and TRBJ2-2, with a weak D call TRBD1 (6 bases). The receptor was derived from a woman aged 18-35 years in good health and CMV-seronegative. Written as DNA, the CDR3 is TGTGCCAGCAGTCCCCAGGGGCTCACCGGGGAGCTGTTTTTT. Translated, it gives CASSPQGLTGELFF.